A single T cell receptor (beta chain) is shown here with its context. Seattle participants joined during active infection and were tracked over time. This sample stems from a study of blood T cell repertoires in COVID-19. Study-level information: Sites across the United States, Italy and Spain contributed samples from acute and convalescent COVID-19.

The assay was immunoSEQ multiplex PCR, and TCRdb's table has in-frame clones only and misses some. The sample lists about 410,000 clones; around nine tenths were seen once. The TCR sequence derives from a woman between 35 and 50 years old with COVID-19, enrolled during active disease. The sequenced sample was peripheral blood.

CDR3 residues: CASSLGQGGGYTF. CDR3 nucleotide sequence: TGTGCCAGCAGTTTAGGACAGGGTGGGGGCTACACCTTC. The chain couples TRBV12-3 or TRBV12-4 to TRBJ1-2; 7 nucleotides align to TRBD1. V trimming: 1 base; J trimming: 8 bases; junction bases outside the gene matches: 4. This CDR3 has 13 amino acids.